This T cell receptor beta chain was identified in a study of cytomegalovirus exposure and HLA in healthy donors. Germline-derived CDR1 and CDR2 are KGHSH and LQKENI. J was trimmed by 3 bases and V by 3 bases; bases with no gene match: 12. This CDR3 has 17 residues. The sample holds one count of this clone. Its cognate antigen is unknown. In the PCR, 60 Vbeta and 13 Jbeta primers were used. Clones were sequenced by immunoSEQ multiplex PCR, and TCRdb holds only the in-frame ones, with some missing. The sample has 150,000 or so clones; 75% to 85% are singletons. Study-level findings and limits: The study listed roughly 160 cytomegalovirus-associated TCR beta chains. It was reported that the classifier diagnosed cytomegalovirus status with high specificity and sensitivity in both the original and validation cohorts. Earlier findings revealed that most TCR beta V segments proved productive either about 87% or about 30% of the time.

The sequencing input was PBMCs. The clonotype was recovered from a middle-aged woman in good health and CMV-seropositive. The rearrangement joins TRBV18 to TRBJ1-1; 8 bases are shared with TRBD1. The CDR3 DNA reads TGTGCCAGCTCACCTTTCAGTGACAGGGGTGGGGACACTGAAGCTTTCTTT. It specifies CASSPFSDRGGDTEAFF. Combining the CDR3 with reference TRBV18 and TRBJ1-1 gives the whole variable domain NAGVMQNPRHLVRRRGQEARLRCSPMKGHSHVYWYRQLPEEGLKFMVYLQKENIIDESGMPKERFSAEFPKEGPSILRIQQVVRGDSAAYFCASSPFSDRGGDTEAFFGQGTRLTVV.